This T cell receptor (beta chain) is from a study of T cells after posttransplantation cyclophosphamide. Broader study findings: Recipient CMV seropositivity and CMV reactivation strongly tracked TRB clonality. Tissue-infiltrating T cells from skin or gut overlapped little with blood T cells.

TCRdb keeps only in-frame clones here, not all; method: immunoSEQ multiplex PCR. Singletons are absent from the sample, which has about 5,400 clones. Treatment was busulfan-fludarabine conditioning, a marrow graft, and cyclophosphamide on days +3 and +4. This clone appeared many times. Its antigen is as yet unknown. The germline CDR1 and CDR2 sequences are ENHRY and SYGVKD. The CDR3 has 13 residues. The V gene lost 2 bases and the J gene lost 1 base, with 5 bases spanning the gap. This chain links TRBV10-3 with TRBJ1-1; D remains ambiguous. Sequences were derived from PBMCs, sampled 350 to 400 days after allogeneic stem cell transplant with posttransplant cyclophosphamide. The source is a male patient between 55 and 70 years old who received an allogeneic stem cell transplant from a related donor, was CMV-positive, and had acute GVHD only. Some of the T cells may derive from the graft donor. CDR3 sequence: CAISEIQNTEAFF. CDR3 coding DNA: TGTGCCATCAGTGAGATACAGAACACTGAAGCTTTCTTT.